The clone carrying this TCR beta chain has a count of ten or more. Its antigen is as yet unknown. Each CDR3 protein is one row after TCRdb ran MiXCR on the reads. There are a few hundred thousand distinct CDR3 sequences in the sample; over 8% occur only once, and about 15% lies in the top ten. Trimming stripped 0 bases from V and 7 bases from J, with 19 bases between. CDR1 SGHTA and CDR2 FQGNSA come from the germline V gene. This CDR3 has 17 amino acids. The data were taken from a study of T cell repertoires in cytomegalovirus infection. Across the whole study: Indicated by public TCR beta signatures were CMV infection and matching HLA type. Notes on the study in general: People with CMV and the relevant HLA were identified by cumulative public TCR beta family frequency. HLA-C-restricted CMV-specific TCR beta clonotypes were dominant in the ex vivo response.

The sample was PBMCs. This TCR came from a human donor in good health (CMV status not recorded). Some clones in this sample may be carry-over from other donors' samples. The V call is TRBV7-2, the J call TRBJ1-5; possible D gene TRBD1, 6 bases. The CDR3 DNA is TGTGCCAGCAGCTTAGCCCGAGGATGGGGGGGCGAACAGCCCCAGCATTTT. Translating it yields CASSLARGWGGEQPQHF.